A selection of T cell receptor beta chains follows, all from one sample in a study of CD4+ T cells in melanoma. Libraries were prepared by immunoSEQ multiplex PCR; TCRdb keeps only in-frame clonotypes and omits some of them. Of 140,000 or so clones in the sample, around 90% were seen once. These receptors all stem from a human donor with melanoma. The CDR3 runs from the conserved cysteine through the conserved F or W. A D gene is named only where the DNA matches it firmly. Only part of the rows carry a size: once, few, many, or a class if the clone is expanded.

>TRBD2|TRBJ2-1|TRBV5-1|-
CASSLTSGVYNEQFF
TGCGCCAGCAGCTTGACTAGCGGAGTCTACAATGAGCAGTTCTTC
>-|TRBJ2-7|TRBV11-3|-
CASSLDLAHSYEQYF
TGTGCCAGCAGCTTAGATCTGGCCCACTCCTACGAGCAGTACTTC
>-|TRBJ1-2|TRBV19|-
CASSIREGYTF
TGTGCCAGTAGTATCCGGGAAGGCTACACCTTC
>-|TRBJ1-1|TRBV18|few
CASSPNDLNTEAFF
TGTGCCAGCTCACCAAACGACTTGAACACTGAAGCTTTCTTT
>-|TRBJ1-6|TRBV9|-
CASSNGGTHLSPLHF
TGTGCCAGCAGCAATGGAGGAACACATCTGTCACCCCTCCACTTT
>-|TRBJ1-2|TRBV7-8|-
CASSLAGWGYTF
TGTGCCAGCAGCTTGGCAGGATGGGGCTACACCTTC
>-|TRBJ2-4|TRBV19|-
CASSISTQTKNIQYF
TGTGCCAGTAGTATTAGTACGCAGACTAAAAACATTCAGTACTTC
>-|TRBJ2-2|TRBV7-7|-
CASSPLGSGELFF
TGTGCTAGCAGCCCGTTAGGCTCCGGGGAGCTGTTTTTT
>-|TRBJ1-1|TRBV5-1|-
CASSSLVGAGRTEAFF
TGCGCCAGCAGCTCTCTGGTCGGGGCAGGAAGGACTGAAGCTTTCTTT
>-|TRBJ2-2|TRBV5-1|-
CASSLVAGMAGELFF
TGCGCCAGCAGCTTGGTTGCAGGGATGGCCGGGGAGCTGTTTTTT
>TRBD1|TRBJ2-5|TRBV5-6|-
CASSLTHNTGASQETQYF
TGTGCCAGCAGCTTGACTCACAATACAGGGGCCTCCCAAGAGACCCAGTACTTC
>TRBD1|TRBJ1-1|TRBV7-9|-
CASSLLGGASAEAFF
TGTGCCAGCAGCTTACTAGGGGGCGCGTCCGCTGAAGCTTTCTTT
>TRBD2|TRBJ2-6|TRBV5-1|-
CASSLPRGGEDVLTF
TGCGCCAGCAGCCTCCCCCGGGGAGGGGAAGACGTCCTGACTTTC
>-|TRBJ2-2|TRBV29-1|-
CSVVSVRDTGELFF
TGCAGCGTTGTCTCCGTACGCGACACCGGGGAGCTGTTTTTT
>TRBD1|TRBJ1-2|TRBV7-2|-
CASSIRDSLSYGYTF
TGTGCCAGCAGCATCCGGGACAGCCTATCCTATGGCTACACCTTC
>TRBD1|TRBJ1-1|TRBV4-1|-
CASSQERQGAKNTEAFF
TGCGCCAGCAGCCAAGAGAGGCAGGGGGCGAAGAACACTGAAGCTTTCTTT
>-|TRBJ2-5|TRBV5-5|once
CASSPGGLDYQETQYF
TGTGCCAGCAGCCCCGGAGGACTTGACTACCAAGAGACCCAGTACTTC
>-|TRBJ1-6|TRBV9|-
CASSVQGAYNSPLHF
TGTGCCAGCAGCGTACAGGGCGCCTATAATTCACCCCTCCACTTT
>-|TRBJ2-6|TRBV7-9|once
CASSSPLGVGGANVLTF
TGTGCCAGCAGCTCCCCGCTAGGGGTGGGAGGGGCCAACGTCCTGACTTTC
>-|TRBJ1-5|TRBV6-6|-
CASSYPPADNQPQHF
TGTGCCAGCAGTTACCCCCCAGCTGACAATCAGCCCCAGCATTTT
>-|TRBJ2-3|TRBV9|once
CASRRDLRTDTQYF
TGTGCCAGCCGCCGGGACCTTAGGACAGATACGCAGTATTTT
>-|TRBJ1-2|TRBV4-1|-
CASSQEEGWYGYTF
TGCGCCAGCAGCCAAGAGGAGGGGTGGTATGGCTACACCTTC
>-|TRBJ1-5|TRBV5-4|-
CASSLGGANQPQHF
TGTGCCAGCAGCTTAGGGGGGGCCAATCAGCCCCAGCATTTT
>-|TRBJ2-2|TRBV29-1|-
CSVARGSGELFF
TGCAGCGTTGCGCGTGGGTCCGGGGAGCTGTTTTTT
>-|TRBJ1-2|TRBV4-2|-
CASSQDRGRSNYGYTF
TGTGCCAGCAGCCAAGATAGGGGCCGATCTAACTATGGCTACACCTTC
>TRBD2|TRBJ2-5|TRBV5-4|-
CAFRPGGGLETQYF
TGTGCCTTCCGGCCCGGGGGGGGTTTGGAGACCCAGTACTTC
>-|TRBJ1-5|TRBV19|-
CASNSGVRQPQHF
TGTGCCAGTAACTCAGGGGTTCGGCAGCCCCAGCATTTT
>-|TRBJ2-7|TRBV28|once
CASSFYGILHEQYF
TGTGCCAGCAGTTTTTACGGAATCCTCCACGAGCAGTACTTC
>TRBD1|TRBJ1-5|TRBV6-5|-
CASSPTGVGQPQHF
TGTGCCAGCAGCCCGACAGGGGTTGGTCAGCCCCAGCATTTT
>-|TRBJ1-6|TRBV7-2|once
CASSLVRGPSPLHF
TGTGCCAGCAGCTTAGTCAGGGGCCCTTCACCCCTCCACTTT
>-|TRBJ1-1|TRBV19|once
CASSSTKDVNTEAFF
TGTGCCAGTAGTTCGACGAAGGACGTGAACACTGAAGCTTTCTTT